This passage covers 30 T cell receptor beta chains from one sample sequenced in a study of cytomegalovirus exposure and HLA in healthy donors. Only in-frame clones appear in the TCRdb table, and some are missing; sequencing was by immunoSEQ multiplex PCR. This table has 75,000 to 100,000 clones, 96% appearing once. Material for sequencing was PBMCs. The receptors were sampled from a man between 18 and 35 years old in good health and CMV-seronegative.

This sequence joins TRBV6-1 and TRBJ1-1, with 7 bases that match TRBD1. Germline CDR1 is MNHNS and CDR2 is SASEGT. The V segment lost 5 bases and the J segment 1 base; nucleotides outside the gene matches: 7. The CDR3 length is 15 residues. The CDR3 region is CASSRSTGENTEAFF. The CDR3 DNA reads as TGTGCCAGCAGTCGTAGCACAGGGGAGAACACTGAAGCTTTCTTT.

V and J are TRBV19 and TRBJ2-3, with TRBD1 matching 9 bases. The CDR3 covers 15 residues. Looked up from germline, CDR1 is LNHDA and CDR2 is SQIVND (reference sequence). The V segment lost 4 bases and the J segment 3 bases; nucleotides outside the gene matches: 5. In nucleotides, the CDR3 is TGTGCCAGTAGTACCGGGACAGGGTTGACAGATACGCAGTATTTT. Protein: CASSTGTGLTDTQYF.

The chain carries TRBV27 and TRBJ2-1; the match to TRBD1 covers 9 bases. In germline, CDR1 is MNHEY, CDR2 SMNVEV (reference sequence). This CDR3 region has 12 residues. Trimming took 5 bases from V and 14 from J; bases not matched to a gene: 7. This CDR3 reads CASSLTGGREFF. The CDR3 bases are TGTGCCAGCAGTCTCACAGGGGGCAGGGAGTTCTTC.

This clone came up once. The V call is TRBV5-3, the J call TRBJ2-7; 7 nucleotides match TRBD1. TRBV5-3 is given ORF status, its function remaining uncertain. V lost 1 base, J lost 1 base, and 5 bases stayed unmatched. This CDR3 is built from 15 residues. The CDR3 region is CARSLSGGNSYEQYV. CDR3 DNA: TGTGCCAGAAGCTTGTCAGGGGGTAATTCCTACGAGCAGTACGTC.

This clone was detected only once. The genes are TRBV18 and TRBJ2-1, with 9 positions matching TRBD2. Trimming at V came to 0 bases and at J to 4 bases, leaving 10 bases not matched to a gene. CDR3 length: 18 residues. Germline V gives CDR1 KGHSH, CDR2 LQKENI. The CDR3 loop is CASSPPNRREGVYNEQFF. As DNA, the CDR3 is TGTGCCAGCTCACCACCGAATAGGCGGGAGGGAGTTTACAATGAGCAGTTCTTC.

This clone has a handful of counts. This chain uses TRBV6-1 with TRBJ1-3; D is ambiguous. Germline V lookup: CDR1 MNHNS, CDR2 SASEGT. This CDR3 is 12 amino acids long. Deletions cut 8 bases from V and 0 bases from J, with 5 bases between. CDR3 protein: CASHSSGNTIYF. CDR3 DNA sequence: TGTGCCAGCCACAGCTCTGGAAACACCATATATTTT.

With regard to this clone: The junction does not match germline at one end; this may be a read error. J is TRBJ2-2 and V is TRBV7-7; 7 bases fit TRBD1. This CDR3 comprises 14 residues. CDR1 is SSHAT, CDR2 FNYEAQ, per germline (reference sequence). The CDR3 sequence: CASSSYQGAGELFF. The DNA for the CDR3 is TGTGCTAGCAGCTCATATCAGGGGGCCGGGGAGCTGTTTTTT.

V is TRBV29-1 and J is TRBJ2-3; maybe TRBD2 (5 bases). The CDR3 extends over 13 amino acids. The ends were cut back, 3 bases at V and 4 bases at J, with 11 bases in the middle. The germline gives CDR1 SQVTM, CDR2 ANQGSEA. This CDR3 is CSVDLGSADTQYF. The CDR3 nucleotides read TGCAGCGTTGATTTGGGTAGCGCAGATACGCAGTATTTT.

The rearrangement uses TRBV2 and TRBJ2-3, with unresolved D. V lost 9 bases and J lost 1, with 14 bases in between. CDR1 SNHLY and CDR2 FYNNEI come from the germline V gene. The CDR3 sequence is 14 residues long. The CDR3 loop reads CAREWAPGTDTQYF. The CDR3 nucleotides are TGTGCCAGGGAATGGGCCCCCGGCACAGATACGCAGTATTTT.

This clone showed up just a few times. V is TRBV19 and J is TRBJ2-7; possibly TRBD2 for D (5 bases). The CDR3 has 14 residues. V lost 5 bases to trimming and J lost 0 bases, with 11 bases between them. Germline V CDR1 and CDR2: LNHDA, SQIVND (reference sequence). CDR3 loop: CASSPGLDSYEQYF. The CDR3 DNA is TGTGCCAGTAGTCCAGGACTGGACTCCTACGAGCAGTACTTC.

The rearrangement uses TRBV9 and TRBJ2-7; D possibly corresponds to TRBD2 (6 bases). The CDR3 sequence is 17 residues long. Per germline, CDR1 SGDLS and CDR2 YYNGEE. V was trimmed by 3 bases and J by 7 bases, leaving 26 bases between them. The CDR3 region is CASSGNPRDSRGWEQYF. The CDR3 DNA sequence: TGTGCCAGCAGCGGAAACCCCCGGGACTCTCGGGGATGGGAGCAGTACTTC.

V and J are TRBV28 and TRBJ2-5; 8 bases fit TRBD1. CDR1 and CDR2 from the germline V gene are MDHEN and SYDVKM. The CDR3 has 16 amino acids. V was clipped by 5 bases and J by 1 base; unmatched bases: 9. CDR3 DNA: TGTGCCAGCAGTCCCGGGACAGGTCTTATCCAAGAGACCCAGTACTTC. Translated, it gives CASSPGTGLIQETQYF.

The V gene is TRBV7-9, the J gene TRBJ2-7; 8 bases agree with TRBD2. This CDR3 is 14 amino acids long. The germline V gene encodes CDR1 SEHNR and CDR2 FQNEAQ (reference sequence). V trimming: 5 bases; J trimming: 0 bases; junction bases outside the gene matches: 3. The CDR3 bases are TGTGCCAGCAGCGGGAGCGGGAGCTCCTACGAGCAGTACTTC. It specifies CASSGSGSSYEQYF.

The CDR3 loop reads CASSIAGLRNTGELFF. In nucleotides, the CDR3 is TGTGCCAGTAGTATAGCGGGACTGAGGAACACCGGGGAGCTGTTTTTT. This chain connects TRBV19 to TRBJ2-2, with D perhaps matching TRBD2 (6 bases). Germline CDR1 and CDR2: LNHDA and SQIVND (reference sequence). The CDR3 is 16 residues long. V was clipped by 1 base and J by 1 base, with 10 bases between them.

V usage is TRBV6-1 and J usage is TRBJ2-3; 8 bases are shared with TRBD2. This CDR3 contains 17 residues. CDR1 is MNHNS and CDR2 is SASEGT in the germline V gene. Germline trimming cut 3 bases from V and 1 base from J; bases unmatched to any gene: 9. CDR3 sequence (DNA): TGTGCCAGCAGTGATGGGGTAGCGGGATTGCGCACAGATACGCAGTATTTT. Translated, it gives CASSDGVAGLRTDTQYF.

J is TRBJ2-3 and V is TRBV10-3, with 7 bases fitting TRBD2. Looked up from germline, CDR1 is ENHRY and CDR2 is SYGVKD. V trimming: 8 bases; J trimming: 2 bases; junction bases outside the gene matches: 1. The CDR3 extends over 12 amino acids. For the CDR3, the DNA is TGTGCCATCGGGAGGGACACAGATACGCAGTATTTT. Its protein product is CAIGRDTDTQYF.

V is TRBV7-6 and J is TRBJ2-3; 9 bases align to TRBD1. Trimming took 5 bases from V and 2 from J; bases not matched to a gene: 14. The CDR3 contains 18 residues. Per germline, CDR1 SGHVS and CDR2 FNYEAQ. The CDR3 DNA reads as TGTGCCAGCAGCACCACCCGGGGACAGGGAAAATTCACAGATACGCAGTATTTT. It codes for CASSTTRGQGKFTDTQYF.

Notes on this clone: In the same sample, other DNA sequences code for this CDR3. DNA for the CDR3: TGTGCCAGCAGCGTTAGCGGGAGTAGCTACAATGAGCAGTTCTTC. Protein product: CASSVSGSSYNEQFF. The gene calls are TRBV9 and TRBJ2-1; 9 bases match TRBD2. Trimming took 2 bases from V and 3 from J; bases not matched to a gene: 3. The CDR3 spans 15 residues. The germline CDR1 and CDR2 sequences are SGDLS and YYNGEE.

The CDR3 reads CASSPTSDNEQFF. CDR3 DNA sequence: TGTGCCAGCTCACCGACAAGTGACAATGAGCAGTTCTTC. The V gene is TRBV18, the J gene TRBJ2-1; no firm D call. Looked up from germline, CDR1 is KGHSH and CDR2 is LQKENI. The ends were cut back, 3 bases at V and 5 bases at J, with 8 bases in the middle. This CDR3 spans 13 amino acids.

The CDR3 coding sequence is TGTGCCAGCAGTTTATCGGCGGTAGGCAACTATGGCTACACCTTC. Its translation is CASSLSAVGNYGYTF. The chain uses TRBV27 and TRBJ1-2, with no clear D. The CDR3 is 15 residues long. Germline V gene data show CDR1 as MNHEY and CDR2 as SMNVEV (reference sequence). V dropped 0 bases and J dropped 2 bases, with 10 bases sitting between them.

This chain uses TRBV9 with TRBJ2-2; D possibly corresponds to TRBD1 (5 bases). Trimming removed 0 bases from V and 1 base from J, with 7 bases in between. The V gene's germline CDR1 is SGDLS and CDR2 YYNGEE. CDR3 size: 15 residues. The CDR3 is CASSVGQRNTGELFF. CDR3 sequence (DNA): TGTGCCAGCAGCGTAGGACAGCGGAACACCGGGGAGCTGTTTTTT.

This chain connects TRBV6-1 to TRBJ2-6; no reliable D call. CDR1 MNHNS and CDR2 SASEGT come from the germline V gene. This CDR3 has 14 residues. V was clipped by 7 bases and J by 4 bases, with 11 bases between them. CDR3 residues: CASNPVVGANVLTF. The CDR3 DNA reads as TGTGCCAGCAATCCAGTGGTCGGGGCCAACGTCCTGACTTTC.

This chain links TRBV5-6 with TRBJ1-2; TRBD1 is a possible D gene (5 bases). V dropped 0 bases and J dropped 1 base, with 7 bases sitting between them. Germline V gene lookup returns CDR1 SGHDT and CDR2 YYEEEE. This CDR3 region has 14 residues. As DNA, the CDR3 is TGTGCCAGCAGCTTGGGGGGGGATAACTATGGCTACACCTTC. This codes for CASSLGGDNYGYTF.

J is TRBJ2-3 and V is TRBV10-3; the match to TRBD2 covers 8 bases. Trimming at V came to 2 bases and at J to 1 base, leaving 5 bases not matched to a gene. The CDR3 has 16 residues. Looked up from germline, CDR1 is ENHRY and CDR2 is SYGVKD. The CDR3 sequence: CAISESGSSGTDTQYF. Written as DNA, the CDR3 is TGTGCCATCAGTGAGAGCGGGAGCAGCGGCACAGATACGCAGTATTTT.

Here the CDR3 reads CASSGPHRVSNQPQHF. The CDR3 coding sequence is TGTGCCAGCAGTGGTCCACACAGGGTCAGCAATCAGCCCCAGCATTTT. This sequence joins TRBV6-1 and TRBJ1-5, with D perhaps TRBD1 (6 bases). CDR1 and CDR2 from the germline V gene are MNHNS and SASEGT. CDR3 size: 16 residues. The V gene lost 4 bases and the J gene lost 1 base, with 14 bases spanning the gap.

The chain recombines TRBV5-1 with TRBJ2-5; TRBD2 agrees at 9 bases. The CDR3 has 13 amino acids. Trimming cost V 6 bases and J 5 bases; bases outside gene matches: 5. The germline V gene has CDR1 SGHRS and CDR2 YFSETQ. The CDR3 DNA follows: TGCGCCAGCAAGGCGGGAGGGTTGGAGACCCAGTACTTC. It is translated as CASKAGGLETQYF.

The CDR3 spells CASSPPAGAEKLFF. The CDR3 region has the DNA TGTGCCAGCTCACCCCCGGCAGGTGCTGAAAAACTGTTTTTT. The chain joins TRBV18 to TRBJ1-4, with D unresolved. With 3 bases removed from V and 7 bases from J, the gap between germline ends came to 12 bases. This CDR3 is built from 14 residues. From germline, CDR1 is KGHSH and CDR2 LQKENI.

The V gene is TRBV6-5, the J gene TRBJ1-2; D may be TRBD1 (6 bases). This CDR3 spans 13 amino acids. Germline CDR1 MNHEY, CDR2 SVGAGI. V dropped 5 bases and J dropped 8 bases, with 15 bases sitting between them. The CDR3 sequence is CASSQSGGQGYTF. DNA of the CDR3: TGTGCCAGCAGTCAAAGCGGGGGGCAGGGCTACACCTTC.

J is TRBJ2-1 and V is TRBV6-5; tentatively, D is TRBD2 (5 bases). In germline, CDR1 is MNHEY, CDR2 SVGAGI. The CDR3 extends over 15 amino acids. The V and J ends lost 5 bases and 6 bases respectively, with 17 bases between them. The CDR3 DNA follows: TGTGCCAGCAGTCACGGAGAGGGAGACCCCAATGAGCAGTTCTTC. Translated, it gives CASSHGEGDPNEQFF.

The CDR3 region has the DNA TGTGCCAGCAGCTTGGAGTCCCCTCCCCGGTACACCGGGGAGCTGTTTTTT. It codes for CASSLESPPRYTGELFF. The chain has TRBV5-4 and TRBJ2-2; D is unresolved. The V gene lost 0 bases and the J gene lost 3 bases, with 15 bases spanning the gap. Germline values: CDR1 SGHNT, CDR2 YYREEE (reference sequence). The CDR3 has 17 residues.